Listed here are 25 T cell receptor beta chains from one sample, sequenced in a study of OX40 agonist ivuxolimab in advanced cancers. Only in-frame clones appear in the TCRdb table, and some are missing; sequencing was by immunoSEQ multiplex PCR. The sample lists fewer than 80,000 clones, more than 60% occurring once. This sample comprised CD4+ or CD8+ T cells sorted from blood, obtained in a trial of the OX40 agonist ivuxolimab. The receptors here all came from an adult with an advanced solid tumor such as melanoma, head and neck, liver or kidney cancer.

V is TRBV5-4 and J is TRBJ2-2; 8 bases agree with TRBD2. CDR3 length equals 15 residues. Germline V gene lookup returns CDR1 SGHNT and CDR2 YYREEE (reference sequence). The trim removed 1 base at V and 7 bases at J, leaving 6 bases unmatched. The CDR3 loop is CASSLQGLASGELFF. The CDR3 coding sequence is TGTGCCAGCAGCTTGCAAGGACTAGCAAGCGGGGAGCTGTTTTTT.

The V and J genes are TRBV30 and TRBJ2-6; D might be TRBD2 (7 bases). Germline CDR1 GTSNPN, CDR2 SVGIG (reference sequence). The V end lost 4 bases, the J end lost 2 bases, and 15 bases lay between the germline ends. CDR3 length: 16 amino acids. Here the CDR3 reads CAWTPGGAAGANVLTF. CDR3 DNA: TGTGCCTGGACACCTGGGGGGGCGGCTGGGGCCAACGTCCTGACTTTC.

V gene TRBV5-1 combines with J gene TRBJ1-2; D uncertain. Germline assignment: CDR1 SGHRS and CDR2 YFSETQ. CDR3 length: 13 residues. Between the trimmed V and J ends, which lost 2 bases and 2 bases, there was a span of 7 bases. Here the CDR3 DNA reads TGCGCCAGCAGCTTTGACGAAAACTATGGCTACACCTTC. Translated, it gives CASSFDENYGYTF.

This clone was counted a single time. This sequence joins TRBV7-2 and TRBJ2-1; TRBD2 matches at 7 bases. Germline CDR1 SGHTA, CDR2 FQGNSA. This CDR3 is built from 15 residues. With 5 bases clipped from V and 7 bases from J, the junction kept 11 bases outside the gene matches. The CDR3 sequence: CASSPAPGGVNEQFF. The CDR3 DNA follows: TGTGCCAGCAGCCCAGCCCCGGGAGGAGTGAATGAGCAGTTCTTC.

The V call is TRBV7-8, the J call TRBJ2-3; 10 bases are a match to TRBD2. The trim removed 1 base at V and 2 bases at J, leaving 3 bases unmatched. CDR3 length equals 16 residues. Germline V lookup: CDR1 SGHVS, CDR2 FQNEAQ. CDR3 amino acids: CASSLGTSGITDTQYF. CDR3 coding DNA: TGTGCCAGCAGCTTAGGGACTAGCGGAATCACAGATACGCAGTATTTT.

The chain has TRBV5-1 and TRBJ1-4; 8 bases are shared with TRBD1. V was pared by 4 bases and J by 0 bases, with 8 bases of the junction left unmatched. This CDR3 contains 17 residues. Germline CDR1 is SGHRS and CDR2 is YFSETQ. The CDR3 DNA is TGCGCCAGCAGCCCGACAGGGGATCAGGCAACTAATGAAAAACTGTTTTTT. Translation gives CASSPTGDQATNEKLFF.

CDR3 in DNA: TGTGCCAGCAGACCCGGTGGCAGGGACACTGAAGCTTTCTTT. Its translation is CASRPGGRDTEAFF. The chain employs TRBV6-5 and TRBJ1-1; perhaps TRBD1 as D (5 bases). Germline CDR1 is MNHEY and CDR2 is SVGAGI. V lost 6 bases to trimming and J lost 3 bases, with 14 bases between them. The CDR3 extends over 14 amino acids.

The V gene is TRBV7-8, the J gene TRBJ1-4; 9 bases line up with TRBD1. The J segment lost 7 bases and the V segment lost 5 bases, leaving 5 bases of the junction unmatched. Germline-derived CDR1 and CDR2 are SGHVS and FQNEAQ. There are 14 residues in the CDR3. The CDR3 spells CASSNRDRVEKLFF. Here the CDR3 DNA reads TGTGCCAGCAGCAACCGGGACAGGGTTGAAAAACTGTTTTTT.

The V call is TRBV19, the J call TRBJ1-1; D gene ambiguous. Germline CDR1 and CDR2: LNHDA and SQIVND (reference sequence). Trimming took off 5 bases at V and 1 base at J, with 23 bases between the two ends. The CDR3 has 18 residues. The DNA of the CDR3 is TGTGCCAGTAGTGAGGCAAGGCTCGGGGAGAATTGGAACACTGAAGCTTTCTTT. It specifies CASSEARLGENWNTEAFF.

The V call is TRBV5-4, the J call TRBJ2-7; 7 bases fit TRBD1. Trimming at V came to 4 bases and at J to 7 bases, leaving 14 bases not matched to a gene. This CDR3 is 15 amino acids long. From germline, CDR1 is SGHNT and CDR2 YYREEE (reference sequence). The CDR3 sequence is CASSVGQPGNGEQYF. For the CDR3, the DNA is TGTGCCAGCAGCGTGGGACAGCCGGGGAATGGGGAGCAGTACTTC.

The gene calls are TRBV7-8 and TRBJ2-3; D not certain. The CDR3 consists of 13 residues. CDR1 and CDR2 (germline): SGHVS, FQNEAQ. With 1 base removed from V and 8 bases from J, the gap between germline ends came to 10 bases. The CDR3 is CASSLGPPGTQYF. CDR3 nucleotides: TGTGCCAGCAGCTTAGGGCCCCCCGGTACGCAGTATTTT.

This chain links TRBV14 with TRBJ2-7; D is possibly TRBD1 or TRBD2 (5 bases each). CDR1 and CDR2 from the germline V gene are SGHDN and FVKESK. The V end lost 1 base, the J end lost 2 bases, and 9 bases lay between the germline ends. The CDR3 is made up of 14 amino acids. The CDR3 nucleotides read TGTGCCAGCAGCCAAGTCCCGGGGCCCTACGAGCAGTACTTC. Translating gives CASSQVPGPYEQYF.

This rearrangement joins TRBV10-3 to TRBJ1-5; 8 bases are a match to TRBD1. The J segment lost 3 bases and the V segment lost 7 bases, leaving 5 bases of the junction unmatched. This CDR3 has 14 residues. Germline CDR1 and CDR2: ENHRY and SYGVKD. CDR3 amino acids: CAIKATGDNQPQHF. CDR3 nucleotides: TGTGCCATCAAAGCGACAGGGGACAATCAGCCCCAGCATTTT.

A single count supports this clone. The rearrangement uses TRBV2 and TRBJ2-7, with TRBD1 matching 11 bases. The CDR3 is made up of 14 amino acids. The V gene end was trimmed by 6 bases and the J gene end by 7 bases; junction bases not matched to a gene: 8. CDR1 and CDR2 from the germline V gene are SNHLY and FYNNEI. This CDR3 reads CASRGGTGGREQYF. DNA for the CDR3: TGTGCCAGCAGGGGCGGGACAGGGGGTCGTGAGCAGTACTTC.

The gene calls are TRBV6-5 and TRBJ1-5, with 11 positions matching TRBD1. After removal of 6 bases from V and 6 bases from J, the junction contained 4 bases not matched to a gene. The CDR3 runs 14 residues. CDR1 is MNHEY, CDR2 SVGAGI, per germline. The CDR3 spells CASRNGQGAQPQHF. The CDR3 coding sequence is TGTGCCAGCAGAAACGGACAGGGGGCTCAGCCCCAGCATTTT.

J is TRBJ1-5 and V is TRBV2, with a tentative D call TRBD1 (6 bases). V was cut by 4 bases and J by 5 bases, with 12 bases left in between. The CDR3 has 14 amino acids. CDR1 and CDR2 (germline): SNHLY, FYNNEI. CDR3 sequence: CASSGANRDQPQHF. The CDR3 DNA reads TGTGCCAGCAGTGGGGCGAACAGGGATCAGCCCCAGCATTTT.

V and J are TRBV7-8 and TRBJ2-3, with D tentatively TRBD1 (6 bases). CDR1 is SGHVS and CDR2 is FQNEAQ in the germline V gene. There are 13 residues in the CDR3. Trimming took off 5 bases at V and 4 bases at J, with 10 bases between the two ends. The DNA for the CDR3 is TGTGCCAGCAGCGCACAGGGTCCAGATACGCAGTATTTT. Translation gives CASSAQGPDTQYF.

CDR3 coding DNA: TGCGCCAGCAGCTTGGCGGCTAGAGCGAACACCGGGGAGCTGTTTTTT. This encodes CASSLAARANTGELFF. This sequence joins TRBV5-1 and TRBJ2-2, with unresolved D. This CDR3 has 16 residues. CDR1 is SGHRS, CDR2 YFSETQ, per germline. With 0 bases removed from V and 0 bases from J, the gap between germline ends came to 9 bases. The variable domain in full, completed from reference TRBV5-1 and TRBJ2-2, reads KAGVTQTPRYLIKTRGQQVTLSCSPISGHRSVSWYQQTPGQGLQFLFEYFSETQRNKGNFPGRFSGRQFSNSRSEMNVSTLELGDSALYLCASSLAARANTGELFFGEGSRLTVL.

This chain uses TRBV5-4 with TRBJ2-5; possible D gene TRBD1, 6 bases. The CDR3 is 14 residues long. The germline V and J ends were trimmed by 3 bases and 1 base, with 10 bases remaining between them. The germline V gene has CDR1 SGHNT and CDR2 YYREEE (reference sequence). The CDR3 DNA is TGTGCCAGCAGCTCCTGGACAGTCCAAGAGACCCAGTACTTC. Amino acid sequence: CASSSWTVQETQYF.

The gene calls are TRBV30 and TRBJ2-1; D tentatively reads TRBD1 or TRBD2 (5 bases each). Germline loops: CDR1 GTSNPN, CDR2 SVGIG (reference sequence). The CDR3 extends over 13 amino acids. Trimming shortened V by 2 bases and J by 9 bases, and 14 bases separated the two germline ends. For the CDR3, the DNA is TGTGCCTGGAGTCGGGGCCTACAGAGTGAGCAGTTCTTC. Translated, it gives CAWSRGLQSEQFF.

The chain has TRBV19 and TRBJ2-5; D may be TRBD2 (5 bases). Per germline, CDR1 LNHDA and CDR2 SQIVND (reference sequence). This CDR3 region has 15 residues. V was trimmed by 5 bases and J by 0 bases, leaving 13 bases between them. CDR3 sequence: CASSPPDGNQETQYF. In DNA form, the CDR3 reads TGTGCCAGTAGTCCCCCGGACGGGAACCAAGAGACCCAGTACTTC. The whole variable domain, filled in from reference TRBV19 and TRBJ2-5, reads DGGITQSPKYLFRKEGQNVTLSCEQNLNHDAMYWYRQDPGQGLRLIYYSQIVNDFQKGDIAEGYSVSREKKESFPLTVTSAQKNPTAFYLCASSPPDGNQETQYFGPGTRLLVL.

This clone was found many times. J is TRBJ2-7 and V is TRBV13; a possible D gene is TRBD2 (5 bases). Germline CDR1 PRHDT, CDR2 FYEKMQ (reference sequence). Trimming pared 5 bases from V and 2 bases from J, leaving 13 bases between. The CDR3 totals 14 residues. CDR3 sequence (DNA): TGTGCCAGCAGCCGCTTTGGAGGAACCTACGAGCAGTACTTC. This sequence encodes CASSRFGGTYEQYF.

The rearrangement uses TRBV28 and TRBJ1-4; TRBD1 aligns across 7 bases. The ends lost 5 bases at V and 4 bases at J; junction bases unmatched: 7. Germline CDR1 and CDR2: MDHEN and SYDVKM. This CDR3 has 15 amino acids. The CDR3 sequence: CASSPNRGHNEKLFF. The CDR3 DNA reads TGTGCCAGCAGTCCGAACAGGGGCCATAATGAAAAACTGTTTTTT.

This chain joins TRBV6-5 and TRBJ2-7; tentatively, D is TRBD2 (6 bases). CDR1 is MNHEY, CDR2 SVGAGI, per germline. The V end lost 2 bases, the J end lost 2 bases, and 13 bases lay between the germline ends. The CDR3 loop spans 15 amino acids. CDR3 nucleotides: TGTGCCAGCAGTTACGGCGCGGGGTTGACCTACGAGCAGTACTTC. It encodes CASSYGAGLTYEQYF.

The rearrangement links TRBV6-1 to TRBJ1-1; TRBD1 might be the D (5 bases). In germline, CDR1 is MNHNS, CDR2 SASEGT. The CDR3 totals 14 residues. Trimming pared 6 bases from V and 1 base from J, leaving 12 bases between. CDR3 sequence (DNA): TGTGCCAGCAGGGGGACCTTAAAGAACACTGAAGCTTTCTTT. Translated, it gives CASRGTLKNTEAFF.